This T cell receptor (beta chain) was sequenced in a study of T cells in Graves' hyperthyroidism and ophthalmopathy. General study points: Appearing also in blood were most of the thyroid clonotypes expanded above 0.001.

Looked up from germline, CDR1 is SGHTA and CDR2 is FQGTGA. The CDR3 runs to 15 residues. The trim removed 4 bases at V and 5 bases at J, leaving 6 bases unmatched. This clonotype showed up many times. Its antigen is still unknown. The TCR beta CDR3 regions underwent amplification using RNA transcripts as the source. The study used the HTBI primer set for a first-round RT-PCR of the TCR CDR3. TCRdb processed the multiplex PCR reads anew with MiXCR; each CDR3 protein has one entry. This sample has 620,000 or so distinct CDR3 sequences, with more than 14% found just once. Uncontrolled infection, other autoimmune disease, pregnancy and lactation each barred patients from inclusion.

The sequenced material came from blood. The clonotype originates from a woman aged 45-60 years with Graves' ophthalmopathy. The chain employs TRBV7-3 and TRBJ2-1, with 9 bases matching TRBD2. The CDR3 sequence is CASSSLGLADNEQFF. DNA of the CDR3: TGTGCCAGCAGCTCCCTGGGACTAGCAGACAATGAGCAGTTCTTC. Full variable domain (missing parts from reference TRBV7-3 and TRBJ2-1): GAGVSQTPSNKVTEKGKYVELRCDPISGHTALYWYRQSLGQGPEFLIYFQGTGAADDSGLPNDRFFAVRPEGSVSTLKIQRTERGDSAVYLCASSSLGLADNEQFFGPGTRLTVL.